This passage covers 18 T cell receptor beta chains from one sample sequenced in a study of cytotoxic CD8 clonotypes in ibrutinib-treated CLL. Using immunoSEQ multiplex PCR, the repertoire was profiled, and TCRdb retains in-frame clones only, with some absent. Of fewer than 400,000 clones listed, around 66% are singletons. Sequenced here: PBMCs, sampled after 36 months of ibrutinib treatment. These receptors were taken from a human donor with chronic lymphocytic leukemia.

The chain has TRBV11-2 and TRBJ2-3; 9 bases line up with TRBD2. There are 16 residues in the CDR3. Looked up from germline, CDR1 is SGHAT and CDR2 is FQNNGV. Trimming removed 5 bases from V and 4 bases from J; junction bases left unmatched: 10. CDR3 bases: TGTGCCAGCAGCAAAACGTCGGCTAGCGGGGCAGATACGCAGTATTTT. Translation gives CASSKTSASGADTQYF.

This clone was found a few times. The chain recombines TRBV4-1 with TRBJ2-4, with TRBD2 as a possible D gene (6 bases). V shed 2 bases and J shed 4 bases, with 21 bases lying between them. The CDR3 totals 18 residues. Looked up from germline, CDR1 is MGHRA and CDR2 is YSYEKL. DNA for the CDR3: TGCGCCAGCAGCCAATTAAAGGGACTCTCTCTTGGGAAAAACATTCAGTACTTC. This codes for CASSQLKGLSLGKNIQYF.

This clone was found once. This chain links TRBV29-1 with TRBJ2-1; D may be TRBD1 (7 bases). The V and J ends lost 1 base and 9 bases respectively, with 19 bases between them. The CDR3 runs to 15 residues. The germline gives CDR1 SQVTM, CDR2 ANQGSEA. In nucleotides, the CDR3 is TGCAGCGTTGAAGGACAGGGAGGTCAGTCGAGTGAGCAGTTCTTC. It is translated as CSVEGQGGQSSEQFF.

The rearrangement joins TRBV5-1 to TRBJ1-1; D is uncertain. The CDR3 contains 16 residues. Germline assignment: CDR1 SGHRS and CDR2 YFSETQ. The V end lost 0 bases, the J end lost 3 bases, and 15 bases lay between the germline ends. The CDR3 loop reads CASSLVTSIVDTEAFF. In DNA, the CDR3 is TGCGCCAGCAGCTTGGTGACTTCAATAGTAGACACTGAAGCTTTCTTT.

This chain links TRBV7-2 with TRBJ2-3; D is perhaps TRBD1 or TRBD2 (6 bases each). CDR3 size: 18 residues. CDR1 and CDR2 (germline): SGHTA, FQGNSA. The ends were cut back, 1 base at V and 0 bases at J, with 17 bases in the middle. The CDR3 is CASSLGGAGRYSTDTQYF. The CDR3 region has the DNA TGTGCCAGCAGCTTAGGGGGGGCGGGCCGGTATAGCACAGATACGCAGTATTTT.

The CDR3 nucleotides are TGCGCCAGCAGCTTGGACATAGCAGCAAGCCAAGAGACCCAGTACTTC. As protein: CASSLDIAASQETQYF. V usage is TRBV5-1 and J usage is TRBJ2-5; no reliable D call. Trimming removed 0 bases from V and 1 base from J, with 13 bases in between. CDR3 length: 16 amino acids. Germline lookup yields CDR1 SGHRS and CDR2 YFSETQ.

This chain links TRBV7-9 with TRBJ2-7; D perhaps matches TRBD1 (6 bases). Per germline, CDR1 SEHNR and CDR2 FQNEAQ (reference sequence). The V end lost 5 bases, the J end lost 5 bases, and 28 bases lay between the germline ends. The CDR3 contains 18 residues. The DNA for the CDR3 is TGTGCCAGCAGCAGCCCATACAACTGGCGACAGGACGGAAACGAGCAGTACTTC. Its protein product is CASSSPYNWRQDGNEQYF.

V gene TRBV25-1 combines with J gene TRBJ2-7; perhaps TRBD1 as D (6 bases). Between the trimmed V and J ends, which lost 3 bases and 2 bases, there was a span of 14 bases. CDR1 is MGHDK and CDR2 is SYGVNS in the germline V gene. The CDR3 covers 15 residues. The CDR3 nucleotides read TGTGCCAGCAGTGACCTCAGGGGTAGCACCTACGAGCAGTACTTC. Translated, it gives CASSDLRGSTYEQYF.

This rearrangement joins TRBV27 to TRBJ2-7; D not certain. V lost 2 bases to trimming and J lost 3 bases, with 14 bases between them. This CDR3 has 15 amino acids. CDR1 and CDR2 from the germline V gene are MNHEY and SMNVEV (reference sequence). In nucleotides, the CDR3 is TGTGCCAGCAGTTTAGCGGCCCCGGTCAACTACGAGCAGTACTTC. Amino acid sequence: CASSLAAPVNYEQYF.

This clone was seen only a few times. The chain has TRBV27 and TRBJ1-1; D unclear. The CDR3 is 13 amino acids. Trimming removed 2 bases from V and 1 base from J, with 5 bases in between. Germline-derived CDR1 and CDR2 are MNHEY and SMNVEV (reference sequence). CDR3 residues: CASSLTGNTEAFF. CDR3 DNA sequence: TGTGCCAGCAGTTTAACGGGGAACACTGAAGCTTTCTTT.

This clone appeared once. In DNA, the CDR3 is TGTGCCAGCAGCCAGGTTCGGGGAAGGGTCACTGAAGCTTTCTTT. Protein sequence: CASSQVRGRVTEAFF. J is TRBJ1-1 and V is TRBV4-2; no clear D. V lost 3 bases, J lost 4 bases, and 15 bases lay in between. CDR1 and CDR2 from the germline V gene are LGHNA and YNFKEQ. The CDR3 totals 15 residues.

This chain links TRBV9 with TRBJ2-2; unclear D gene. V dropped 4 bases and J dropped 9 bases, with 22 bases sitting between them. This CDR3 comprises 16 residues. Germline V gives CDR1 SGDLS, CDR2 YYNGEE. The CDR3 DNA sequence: TGTGCCAGCAGCCCGGTTGCGAGTGGGGTTGTCAGGGAGCTGTTTTTT. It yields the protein CASSPVASGVVRELFF.

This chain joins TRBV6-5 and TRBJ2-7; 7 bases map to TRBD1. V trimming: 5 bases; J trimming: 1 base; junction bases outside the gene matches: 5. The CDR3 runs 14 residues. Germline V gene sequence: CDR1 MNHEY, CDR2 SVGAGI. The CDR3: CASSRQTGSYEQYF. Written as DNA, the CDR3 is TGTGCCAGCAGTCGTCAGACAGGGTCCTACGAGCAGTACTTC.

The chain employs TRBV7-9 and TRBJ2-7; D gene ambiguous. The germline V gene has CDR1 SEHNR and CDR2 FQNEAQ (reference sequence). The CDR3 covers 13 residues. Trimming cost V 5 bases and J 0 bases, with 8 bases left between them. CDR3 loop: CASSPRFSYEQYF. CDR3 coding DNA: TGTGCCAGCAGCCCTCGGTTCTCCTACGAGCAGTACTTC.

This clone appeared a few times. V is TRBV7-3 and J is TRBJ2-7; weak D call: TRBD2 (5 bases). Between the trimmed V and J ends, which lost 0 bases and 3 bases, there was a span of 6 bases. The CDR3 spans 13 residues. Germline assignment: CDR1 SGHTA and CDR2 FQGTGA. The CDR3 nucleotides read TGTGCCAGCAGCTTAACAGAGGGCTACGAGCAGTACTTC. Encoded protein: CASSLTEGYEQYF.

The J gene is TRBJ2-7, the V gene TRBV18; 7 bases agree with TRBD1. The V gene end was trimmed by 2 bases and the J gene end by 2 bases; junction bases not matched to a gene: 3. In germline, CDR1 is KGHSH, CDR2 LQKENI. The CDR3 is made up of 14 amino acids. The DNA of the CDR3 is TGTGCCAGCTCACCAGACAGGGTCGCCTACGAGCAGTACTTC. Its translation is CASSPDRVAYEQYF.

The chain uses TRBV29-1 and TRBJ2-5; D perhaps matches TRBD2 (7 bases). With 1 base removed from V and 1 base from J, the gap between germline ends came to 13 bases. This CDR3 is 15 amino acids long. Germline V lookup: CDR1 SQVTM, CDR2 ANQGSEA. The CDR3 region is CSVEGGGAPQETQYF. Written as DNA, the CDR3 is TGCAGCGTTGAAGGGGGGGGCGCTCCCCAAGAGACCCAGTACTTC.

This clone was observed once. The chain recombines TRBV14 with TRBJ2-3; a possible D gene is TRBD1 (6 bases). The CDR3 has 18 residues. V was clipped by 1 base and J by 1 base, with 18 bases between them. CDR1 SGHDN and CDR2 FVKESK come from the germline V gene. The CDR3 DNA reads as TGTGCCAGCAGCCAAGTCACCCCGACAGGTTGGGGCACAGATACGCAGTATTTT. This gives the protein CASSQVTPTGWGTDTQYF.